Shown below are 11 T cell receptor beta chains from a single sample sequenced in a study of molecular identifiers for immune sequencing clone quantification. One entry per CDR3 protein results from TCRdb running MiXCR on the PCR reads. The sample holds about 100,000 distinct CDR3 sequences, 36% seen once. Material: naive CD8+ T cells from blood, with Jurkat cell RNA spiked in. Described subset: FACS-sorted CD8+CD4-CCR7+CD45RA+ naive T cells. These receptors were obtained from a human donor in good health. Some libraries in this study had Jurkat cell RNA spiked in.

The chain recombines TRBV5-1 with TRBJ2-2, with 8 bases that match TRBD1. The ends lost 1 base at V and 4 bases at J; junction bases unmatched: 0. The CDR3 runs 14 residues. Germline lookup yields CDR1 SGHRS and CDR2 YFSETQ. CDR3 sequence: CASSLTGGTGELFF. CDR3 in DNA: TGCGCCAGCAGCTTGACAGGGGGCACCGGGGAGCTGTTTTTT.

This clonotype has a count of ten or more. The chain has TRBV19 and TRBJ2-2; D may be TRBD1 (6 bases). V lost 2 bases, J lost 4 bases, and 14 bases lay in between. This CDR3 is built from 16 residues. The germline CDR1 and CDR2 sequences are LNHDA and SQIVND (reference sequence). CDR3: CASSIWGLAPTGELFF. CDR3 bases: TGTGCCAGTAGTATATGGGGGCTGGCCCCCACCGGGGAGCTGTTTTTT.

This CDR3 reads CASSHTGVAKNIQYF. For the CDR3, the DNA is TGTGCCAGCAGCCACACCGGGGTAGCCAAAAACATTCAGTACTTC. The rearrangement joins TRBV11-2 to TRBJ2-4; D perhaps matches TRBD2 (5 bases). This CDR3 comprises 15 residues. Per germline, CDR1 SGHAT and CDR2 FQNNGV. V dropped 5 bases and J dropped 0 bases, with 11 bases sitting between them. Full variable domain (outside the CDR3, taken from reference TRBV11-2 and TRBJ2-4): EAGVAQSPRYKIIEKRQSVAFWCNPISGHATLYWYQQILGQGPKLLIQFQNNGVVDDSQLPKDRFSAERLKGVDSTLKIQPAKLEDSAVYLCASSHTGVAKNIQYFGAGTRLSVL.

This clonotype has a handful of counts. This chain connects TRBV7-6 to TRBJ2-5; 7 bases fit TRBD2. Germline-derived CDR1 and CDR2 are SGHVS and FNYEAQ. This CDR3 has 15 amino acids. With V trimmed by 1 base and J by 0 bases, 2 bases remained unmatched. The DNA of the CDR3 is TGTGCCAGCAGCTTAGGGGGACTATACCAAGAGACCCAGTACTTC. Its translation: CASSLGGLYQETQYF.

This clonotype was seen many times. This chain joins TRBV19 and TRBJ1-2; TRBD1 matches at 7 bases. Per the germline V gene, CDR1 is LNHDA and CDR2 is SQIVND (reference sequence). V lost 3 bases to trimming and J lost 3 bases; unmatched junction nucleotides: 4. The length of the CDR3 is 14 residues. The CDR3 loop is CASSIWTGDYGYTF. In DNA, the CDR3 is TGTGCCAGTAGTATCTGGACAGGCGACTATGGCTACACCTTC.

The V gene is TRBV4-3, the J gene TRBJ2-7, with D maybe TRBD2 (5 bases). Trimming took off 0 bases at V and 6 bases at J, with 15 bases between the two ends. Germline V CDR1 and CDR2: LGHNA, YSLEER. This CDR3 has 15 amino acids. DNA for the CDR3: TGCGCCAGCAGCCAAGATCGACTGGAGGCCCTCGAGCAGTACTTC. Translated, it gives CASSQDRLEALEQYF.

V is TRBV29-1 and J is TRBJ2-4, with 7 bases lining up with TRBD1. CDR3 size: 14 residues. The J segment lost 3 bases and the V segment lost 3 bases, leaving 5 bases of the junction unmatched. Germline V CDR1 and CDR2: SQVTM, ANQGSEA. CDR3 loop: CSVERGDSKNIQYF. CDR3 DNA: TGCAGCGTTGAGCGTGGGGACAGCAAAAACATTCAGTACTTC.

This clonotype came up many times. The chain joins TRBV5-1 to TRBJ2-7, with a possible D match to TRBD1 (6 bases). Germline V lookup: CDR1 SGHRS, CDR2 YFSETQ. The V and J ends lost 4 bases and 2 bases respectively, with 10 bases between them. The CDR3 is made up of 13 amino acids. The CDR3 spells CASSPTGPYEQYF. For the CDR3, the DNA is TGCGCCAGCAGCCCGACAGGCCCCTACGAGCAGTACTTC.

On this clonotype itself: Being one base from a much bigger clone, this may be a read error. The chain has TRBV6-1 and TRBJ1-5; no clear D. The CDR3 sequence is 15 residues long. Trimming cost V 6 bases and J 7 bases, with 19 bases left between them. CDR1 MNHNS and CDR2 SASEGT come from the germline V gene. The CDR3 protein is CASRDQRRGRQPQHF. The CDR3 DNA reads as TGTGCCAGCAGAGACCAGAGGAGAGGGAGACAGCCCCAGCATTTT.

This clonotype was counted many times. The rearrangement joins TRBV12-3 or TRBV12-4 to TRBJ2-5, with 10 bases lining up with TRBD2. The CDR3 totals 14 residues. V dropped 3 bases and J dropped 3; count of bases not matched to a gene: 1. The CDR3 sequence is CASSFLAGEETQYF. Written as DNA, the CDR3 is TGTGCCAGCAGTTTCCTAGCGGGAGAAGAGACCCAGTACTTC.

This chain connects TRBV20-1 to TRBJ2-7; a weak D match, TRBD2 (7 bases). The CDR3 loop spans 13 amino acids. Germline V gene lookup returns CDR1 DFQATT and CDR2 SNEGSKA (reference sequence). With 3 bases removed from V and 5 bases from J, the gap between germline ends came to 14 bases. CDR3 sequence reads: CSARFRGGNEQYF. CDR3 nucleotides: TGCAGTGCTAGGTTTAGGGGGGGGAACGAGCAGTACTTC.